These 9 T cell receptor beta chains came from one sample sequenced in a study of T cell clonotyping in hematopoietic cell transplantation. Sequencing used immunoSEQ multiplex PCR; TCRdb keeps in-frame clones, though not all of them. This sample has approximately 17,000 clones, with over 55% found just once. Sequencing was performed on peripheral blood mononuclear cells. All receptors derive from a woman aged 60 to 75 in good health. Some clones in this sample may be carry-over from other donors' samples.

This clone was counted between two and nine times. The chain uses TRBV5-1 and TRBJ1-4; D is uncertain. The CDR3 is made up of 13 amino acids. Per the germline V gene, CDR1 is SGHRS and CDR2 is YFSETQ. Trimming took off 5 bases at V and 3 bases at J, with 8 bases between the two ends. The chain's CDR3 is CASSSRSNEKLFF. The CDR3 DNA sequence: TGCGCCAGCAGTAGCCGATCTAATGAAAAACTGTTTTTT.

This sequence joins TRBV4-1 and TRBJ2-7; D is undetermined. Germline loops: CDR1 MGHRA, CDR2 YSYEKL. V gave up 4 bases and J gave up 2 bases, with 12 bases separating them. The CDR3 extends over 14 amino acids. The CDR3 DNA reads as TGCGCCAGCAGCCTCCGGCTTGACCCCTACGAGCAGTACTTC. Its translation: CASSLRLDPYEQYF.

The V gene is TRBV18, the J gene TRBJ1-1; D might be TRBD1 (5 bases). This CDR3 contains 15 residues. CDR1 is KGHSH, CDR2 LQKENI, per germline. With 2 bases removed from V and 3 bases from J, the gap between germline ends came to 13 bases. CDR3 protein: CASSPSLGGYTEAFF. The DNA for the CDR3 is TGTGCCAGCTCACCATCCCTTGGGGGGTACACTGAAGCTTTCTTT. Combining the CDR3 with reference TRBV18 and TRBJ1-1 gives the whole variable domain NAGVMQNPRHLVRRRGQEARLRCSPMKGHSHVYWYRQLPEEGLKFMVYLQKENIIDESGMPKERFSAEFPKEGPSILRIQQVVRGDSAAYFCASSPSLGGYTEAFFGQGTRLTVV.

This clone has only a few counts. The V call is TRBV9, the J call TRBJ2-1; possible D gene TRBD2, 6 bases. The germline CDR1 and CDR2 sequences are SGDLS and YYNGEE. The CDR3 has 14 amino acids. Between the trimmed V and J ends, which lost 0 bases and 9 bases, there was a span of 13 bases. CDR3: CASSVGTLGLEQFF. For the CDR3, the DNA is TGTGCCAGCAGCGTAGGGACACTGGGACTTGAGCAGTTCTTC.

The chain uses TRBV29-1 and TRBJ2-3, with D perhaps assigned TRBD1 or TRBD2 (5 bases each). This CDR3 is built from 11 residues. Per the germline V gene, CDR1 is SQVTM and CDR2 is ANQGSEA. Between the trimmed V and J ends, which lost 7 bases and 8 bases, there was a span of 13 bases. CDR3 coding DNA: TGCAGCGCCAGGGACGGCGGTACGCAGTATTTT. Its translation is CSARDGGTQYF.

The chain combines TRBV4-1 with TRBJ1-6; a weak D match, TRBD1 (6 bases). Germline CDR1 and CDR2: MGHRA and YSYEKL. V lost 4 bases and J lost 10, with 14 bases in between. The CDR3 covers 14 residues. Here the CDR3 reads CASSPDRPGSPLHF. CDR3 bases: TGCGCCAGCAGCCCCGACAGGCCTGGGTCACCCCTCCACTTT.

This clone was seen only a few times. This rearrangement joins TRBV6-6 to TRBJ1-2; D gene uncertain. The germline CDR1 and CDR2 sequences are MNHNY and SVGAGI (reference sequence). Trimming shortened V by 4 bases and J by 1 base, and 13 bases separated the two germline ends. This CDR3 comprises 15 residues. DNA of the CDR3: TGTGCCAGCAGTTCGGGTGTTAGGGATAACTATGGCTACACCTTC. Its translation: CASSSGVRDNYGYTF.

The chain uses TRBV9 and TRBJ1-2; D perhaps matches TRBD1 (6 bases). This CDR3 spans 18 amino acids. Per germline, CDR1 SGDLS and CDR2 YYNGEE. V lost 0 bases and J lost 2, with 20 bases in between. CDR3 region: CASSVDPQAGDANYGYTF. The CDR3 bases are TGTGCCAGCAGCGTAGACCCCCAGGCAGGGGATGCGAACTATGGCTACACCTTC.

This clone was observed a handful of times. This rearrangement joins TRBV5-1 to TRBJ1-6; D is unresolved. This CDR3 spans 16 amino acids. Trimming took off 0 bases at V and 6 bases at J, with 13 bases between the two ends. CDR1 SGHRS and CDR2 YFSETQ come from the germline V gene. CDR3 sequence reads: CASSLVTGKGNSPLHF. CDR3 nucleotide sequence: TGCGCCAGCAGCTTGGTCACGGGGAAGGGTAATTCACCCCTCCACTTT.